The 18 T cell receptor beta chains below all came from one sample that was sequenced in a study of CD8 T cells in ankylosing spondylitis. MiXCR, applied by TCRdb to the 5' RACE reads, yields one record per CDR3 protein. Of more than 60,000 distinct CDR3 sequences listed, roughly 6.1% are singletons. The sample consisted of synovial fluid, either unsorted or a sorted T cell fraction (not recorded which). Receptors were obtained from a male donor with ankylosing spondylitis.

This rearrangement joins TRBV4-2 to TRBJ2-1; 15 nucleotides agree with TRBD2. V trimming: 3 bases; J trimming: 1 base; junction bases outside the gene matches: 1. CDR1 is LGHNA and CDR2 is YNFKEQ in the germline V gene. This CDR3 is 17 amino acids long. The CDR3 bases are TGTGCCAGCAGCCAGGGACTAGCGGGAGGATCCTACAATGAGCAGTTCTTC. Its protein product is CASSQGLAGGSYNEQFF.

This clonotype has more than one count but fewer than ten. This sequence joins TRBV7-8 and TRBJ1-6; no reliable D call. Germline-derived CDR1 and CDR2 are SGHVS and FQNEAQ. V lost 5 bases to trimming and J lost 2 bases, with 19 bases between them. The CDR3 runs 18 residues. The DNA of the CDR3 is TGTGCCAGCAGCCTCCTTTCAGACCGAAGGACCTATAATTCACCCCTCCACTTT. Translated: CASSLLSDRRTYNSPLHF.

The table lists this clonotype with many counts. The chain joins TRBV20-1 to TRBJ2-4, with a tentative D call TRBD1 (5 bases). This CDR3 region has 13 residues. From germline, CDR1 is DFQATT and CDR2 SNEGSKA (reference sequence). V was cut by 6 bases and J by 5 bases, with 14 bases left in between. Here the CDR3 DNA reads TGCAGTGCAAGCTGGGGCGTGCAAAACATTCAGTACTTC. Translating it yields CSASWGVQNIQYF.

This clonotype has only a few counts. The chain recombines TRBV7-8 with TRBJ2-5; a weak D match, TRBD2 (6 bases). Between the trimmed V and J ends, which lost 5 bases and 4 bases, there was a span of 17 bases. The length of the CDR3 is 15 residues. The germline V gene encodes CDR1 SGHVS and CDR2 FQNEAQ. The CDR3 region has the DNA TGTGCCAGCAGCCACTTCAGGGAGGACGGAGAGACCCAGTACTTC. Its protein product is CASSHFREDGETQYF.

In this sample, this clonotype turned up many times. The rearrangement uses TRBV4-2 and TRBJ2-5; tentatively, D is TRBD2 (5 bases). Germline CDR1 and CDR2: LGHNA and YNFKEQ. The CDR3 has 14 residues. Trimming shortened V by 3 bases and J by 7 bases, and 15 bases separated the two germline ends. CDR3 DNA: TGTGCCAGCAGCCAGGACCTACTAGGGCGGACCCAGTACTTC. Translating gives CASSQDLLGRTQYF.

This clonotype was seen more than once but under ten times. This sequence joins TRBV6-2 or TRBV6-3 and TRBJ2-4; a weak D match, TRBD1 (5 bases). Germline V CDR1 and CDR2: MNHEY, SVGEGT. The length of the CDR3 is 15 residues. Trimming stripped 6 bases from V and 0 bases from J, with 12 bases between. In DNA, the CDR3 is TGTGCCAGCAGAGGGCAGGGCCCAGCCAAAAACATTCAGTACTTC. Protein: CASRGQGPAKNIQYF.

V and J are TRBV14 and TRBJ2-4; D remains ambiguous. This CDR3 region has 16 residues. In germline, CDR1 is SGHDN, CDR2 FVKESK. Trimming cost V 1 base and J 0 bases, with 10 bases left between them. CDR3 protein: CASSQGLNLAKNIQYF. Here the CDR3 DNA reads TGTGCCAGCAGCCAAGGGTTAAACCTAGCCAAAAACATTCAGTACTTC.

This clonotype was observed many times. The chain recombines TRBV5-1 with TRBJ1-4; D uncertain. This CDR3 is built from 15 residues. The germline V and J ends were trimmed by 2 bases and 8 bases, with 16 bases remaining between them. Germline assignment: CDR1 SGHRS and CDR2 YFSETQ. This chain's CDR3 is CASSLSGSRDEKLFF. The DNA of the CDR3 is TGCGCCAGCAGCTTAAGTGGCAGCCGCGACGAAAAACTGTTTTTT.

This clonotype came up many times. The J gene is TRBJ2-5, the V gene TRBV20-1; D is tentatively TRBD1 or TRBD2 (5 bases each). V was pared by 1 base and J by 5 bases, with 14 bases between. The CDR3 runs to 14 residues. CDR1 and CDR2 (germline): DFQATT, SNEGSKA (reference sequence). CDR3 protein: CSARGGQGAETQYF. The CDR3, as DNA: TGCAGTGCTAGAGGGGGCCAGGGAGCGGAGACCCAGTACTTC.

V is TRBV9 and J is TRBJ2-5; perhaps TRBD2 as D (6 bases). CDR1 is SGDLS, CDR2 YYNGEE, per germline. V was shortened by 3 bases and J by 5 bases, with 17 bases between the two germline ends. The CDR3 contains 15 residues. The CDR3 bases are TGTGCCAGCAGCGGAACGGGACTCTCGGGGGAGACCCAGTACTTC. This translates into CASSGTGLSGETQYF.

This clonotype was seen at least ten times. The J gene is TRBJ2-2, the V gene TRBV18; the D is unclear. The CDR3 has 15 amino acids. Trimming removed 4 bases from V and 6 bases from J, with 15 bases in between. CDR1 is KGHSH and CDR2 is LQKENI in the germline V gene. CDR3 nucleotides: TGTGCCAGCTCACGGAATGTCTTGGGATCCGGGGAGCTGTTTTTT. Its translation: CASSRNVLGSGELFF.

The gene calls are TRBV5-1 and TRBJ2-6; D gene ambiguous. The CDR3 sequence is 16 residues long. Per the germline V gene, CDR1 is SGHRS and CDR2 is YFSETQ. V shed 4 bases and J shed 0 bases, with 11 bases lying between them. The CDR3 DNA sequence: TGCGCCAGCAGCCCAGATTTAAACTCTGGGGCCAACGTCCTGACTTTC. This codes for CASSPDLNSGANVLTF.

This clonotype has just a few counts. This chain joins TRBV13 and TRBJ2-5; the match to TRBD1 covers 7 bases. Germline lookup yields CDR1 PRHDT and CDR2 FYEKMQ (reference sequence). V lost 4 bases and J lost 5; bases outside the gene matches: 7. CDR3 size: 14 residues. CDR3: CASSSRQGPETQYF. In DNA, the CDR3 is TGTGCCAGCAGCTCACGACAGGGCCCGGAGACCCAGTACTTC.

This clonotype showed up many times. V gene TRBV5-1 combines with J gene TRBJ2-2, with D perhaps matching TRBD2 (5 bases). The CDR3 extends over 16 amino acids. Trimming removed 7 bases from V and 1 base from J, with 17 bases in between. The V gene's germline CDR1 is SGHRS and CDR2 YFSETQ. In nucleotides, the CDR3 is TGCGCCAGCCGAGGACTCGCCTCAAGGAACACCGGGGAGCTGTTTTTT. Its protein product is CASRGLASRNTGELFF.

The chain recombines TRBV7-8 with TRBJ2-7; D unresolved. Trimming pared 5 bases from V and 5 bases from J, leaving 10 bases between. The CDR3 spans 12 residues. From germline, CDR1 is SGHVS and CDR2 FQNEAQ. The CDR3 reads CASSRVGDEQYF. CDR3 nucleotide sequence: TGTGCCAGCAGCCGTGTGGGCGACGAGCAGTACTTC.

The gene calls are TRBV6-2 or TRBV6-3 and TRBJ2-7; 11 bases match TRBD2. Germline CDR1 reads MNHEY; CDR2 reads SVGEGT. This CDR3 region has 15 residues. With 6 bases clipped from V and 3 bases from J, the junction kept 7 bases outside the gene matches. The CDR3 nucleotides read TGTGCCAGCAGCCAACCGGGACTAGCGGTCTACGAGCAGTACTTC. It codes for CASSQPGLAVYEQYF.

This clonotype was detected many times. V is TRBV7-2 and J is TRBJ2-1, with 12 bases fitting TRBD2. Germline V gives CDR1 SGHTA, CDR2 FQGNSA. V shed 7 bases, J shed 6 bases, and the junction held 10 bases outside the gene matches. The CDR3 runs 16 residues. The CDR3 DNA is TGTGCCAGCAACCTTAGACTAGCGGGAGTGTCCAATGAGCAGTTCTTC. This translates into CASNLRLAGVSNEQFF.

This clonotype was seen only a few times. The gene calls are TRBV20-1 and TRBJ2-3, with no clear D. V was pared by 6 bases and J by 6 bases, with 25 bases between. The CDR3 runs 16 residues. Per the germline V gene, CDR1 is DFQATT and CDR2 is SNEGSKA (reference sequence). CDR3 sequence: CSAPPMTVRAFDTQYF. As DNA, the CDR3 is TGCAGTGCCCCTCCCATGACTGTAAGGGCGTTCGATACGCAGTATTTT.